These 24 T cell receptor beta chains were all obtained from the same sample, sequenced in a study of liver allograft versus peripheral blood T cells. Study in general: Recipients' peripheral blood served as the comparator for T cell receptor repertoires in transplanted livers.

TCRdb called the reads again in MiXCR, with one record for every CDR3 protein. Among about 12,000 distinct CDR3 sequences listed, 28% were seen once. The receptors originated from a human patient who had a liver transplant. Some T cells may trace back to the graft donor.

CDR3 amino acids: CASTQGAAGYGYTF. DNA of the CDR3: TGTGCCAGCACCCAAGGCGCTGCTGGTTATGGCTACACCTTC. This chain uses TRBV28 with TRBJ1-2; D not resolved. The CDR3 contains 14 residues. Germline assignment: CDR1 MDHEN and CDR2 SYDVKM. V lost 7 bases to trimming and J lost 5 bases, with 17 bases between them.

This clonotype is medium-sized by share. V and J are TRBV6-1 and TRBJ1-4, with a possible D match to TRBD1 (5 bases). The ends were cut back, 8 bases at V and 4 bases at J, with 17 bases in the middle. From germline, CDR1 is MNHNS and CDR2 SASEGT. CDR3 length: 15 residues. The CDR3 DNA reads TGTGCCAGCCAGGGAGGACGGGTCGATAATGAAAAACTGTTTTTT. Translated: CASQGGRVDNEKLFF.

This clonotype has just a few counts. The chain combines TRBV6-5 with TRBJ1-1; D is uncertain. With 8 bases removed from V and 0 bases from J, the gap between germline ends came to 19 bases. The germline V gene has CDR1 MNHEY and CDR2 SVGAGI. The CDR3 is made up of 16 amino acids. CDR3 DNA: TGTGCCAGCTTCAAGGACCCCCGAGCCATGAACACTGAAGCTTTCTTT. It yields the protein CASFKDPRAMNTEAFF.

The chain links TRBV6-5 to TRBJ2-3, with 8 bases fitting TRBD2. CDR1 and CDR2 from the germline V gene are MNHEY and SVGAGI. CDR3 length: 15 residues. Unmatched junction bases numbered 6, after V lost 6 bases and J lost 1 base. The CDR3 spells CASSRTSFRTDTQYF. CDR3 DNA sequence: TGTGCCAGCAGCAGGACTAGCTTCCGCACAGATACGCAGTATTTT.

By share, this clonotype counts as medium-sized. The V and J genes are TRBV6-2 or TRBV6-3 and TRBJ2-5; 9 nucleotides agree with TRBD1. V lost 4 bases, J lost 5 bases, and 8 bases stayed unmatched. Looked up from germline, CDR1 is MNHEY and CDR2 is SVGEGT. This CDR3 comprises 15 residues. The chain's CDR3 is CASSFIRTGDETQYF. The CDR3 DNA is TGTGCCAGCAGTTTTATCCGGACAGGGGATGAGACCCAGTACTTC.

By proportion, this clonotype is medium-sized. The V and J genes are TRBV5-4 and TRBJ2-5; 8 bases line up with TRBD2. CDR3 length: 16 residues. The V and J ends lost 2 bases and 5 bases, in that order; junction bases with no gene match: 11. Germline loops: CDR1 SGHNT, CDR2 YYREEE (reference sequence). In nucleotides, the CDR3 is TGTGCCAGCAGCTTCAGACTACGGGGGGGAGGTGAGACCCAGTACTTC. Amino acid sequence: CASSFRLRGGGETQYF.

This chain links TRBV20-1 with TRBJ1-1, with 8 bases lining up with TRBD1. Germline CDR1 is DFQATT and CDR2 is SNEGSKA (reference sequence). The CDR3 consists of 13 residues. Trimming at V came to 6 bases and at J to 1 base, leaving 4 bases not matched to a gene. The DNA of the CDR3 is TGCAGTGCCATGGGGACAGGGAACACTGAAGCTTTCTTT. Its protein product is CSAMGTGNTEAFF.

The rearrangement uses TRBV19 and TRBJ1-4, with D possibly being TRBD1 (5 bases). The germline V gene encodes CDR1 LNHDA and CDR2 SQIVND (reference sequence). This CDR3 region has 13 residues. With 1 base removed from V and 5 bases from J, the gap between germline ends came to 5 bases. CDR3 in DNA: TGTGCCAGTAGTATAGGACAGAATGAAAAACTGTTTTTT. Translation: CASSIGQNEKLFF.

This clonotype was observed once. The chain links TRBV12-3 or TRBV12-4 to TRBJ1-2; D ambiguous. This CDR3 has 14 residues. The V end lost 8 bases, the J end lost 4 bases, and 17 bases lay between the germline ends. CDR3 protein: CASANTGTGYGYTF. The CDR3 DNA reads TGTGCCAGCGCCAATACGGGTACCGGCTATGGCTACACCTTC.

This clonotype showed up just a few times. The genes are TRBV20-1 and TRBJ1-6; 7 bases line up with TRBD1. The CDR3 totals 15 residues. Germline V gives CDR1 DFQATT, CDR2 SNEGSKA (reference sequence). Trimming removed 1 base from V and 5 bases from J; junction bases left unmatched: 5. The DNA of the CDR3 is TGCAGTGCTAGAGTGGGGGACAGAAATAATTCACCCCTCCACTTT. It encodes CSARVGDRNNSPLHF.

This clonotype ranks as medium-sized (0.01 to 0.1%). V is TRBV10-3 and J is TRBJ1-2, with no clear D. Between the trimmed V and J ends, which lost 7 bases and 0 bases, there was a span of 15 bases. The germline V gene has CDR1 ENHRY and CDR2 SYGVKD. The CDR3 runs to 15 residues. The CDR3 region has the DNA TGTGCCATCACCGACCCCAGGCTGACTAACTATGGCTACACCTTC. Translated: CAITDPRLTNYGYTF.

By frequency in the sample, this clonotype is medium-sized (0.01 to 0.1%). The chain uses TRBV29-1 and TRBJ1-4, with 9 bases matching TRBD1. The germline V gene has CDR1 SQVTM and CDR2 ANQGSEA. The V gene end was trimmed by 7 bases and the J gene end by 10 bases; junction bases not matched to a gene: 10. This CDR3 has 13 amino acids. The CDR3 protein is CSASLGTGRKLFF. CDR3 coding DNA: TGCAGCGCCTCACTCGGGACAGGGCGAAAACTGTTTTTT.

The V and J genes are TRBV28 and TRBJ1-5; D is ambiguous. The CDR3 is 12 amino acids. Germline-derived CDR1 and CDR2 are MDHEN and SYDVKM. The V end was cut by 9 bases, the J end by 5 bases, with 11 bases between. The CDR3 DNA is TGTGCCAGTTGTAGGGTTGATCAGCCCCAGCATTTT. This encodes CASCRVDQPQHF. Looking up the rest from reference TRBV28 and TRBJ1-5 gives the full variable domain: DVKVTQSSRYLVKRTGEKVFLECVQDMDHENMFWYRQDPGLGLRLIYFSYDVKMKEKGDIPEGYSVSREKKERFSLILESASTNQTSMYLCASCRVDQPQHFGDGTRLSIL.

The V and J genes are TRBV5-1 and TRBJ2-3; 7 positions match TRBD2. There are 15 residues in the CDR3. The V gene's germline CDR1 is SGHRS and CDR2 YFSETQ. V lost 1 base to trimming and J lost 5 bases; unmatched junction nucleotides: 7. Here the CDR3 DNA reads TGCGCCAGCAGCTTGAGCACTAGCGAGCAAGATACGCAGTATTTT. Translating gives CASSLSTSEQDTQYF.

Points on this clonotype: This may come from a read error, since a much larger clone is one base off. The V call is TRBV5-4, the J call TRBJ1-4; D possibly corresponds to TRBD1 (5 bases). Germline V gives CDR1 SGHNT, CDR2 YYREEE (reference sequence). Between the trimmed V and J ends, which lost 4 bases and 8 bases, there was a span of 15 bases. The CDR3 loop spans 14 amino acids. The CDR3 DNA sequence: TGTGCCAGCAGCAAGAACTCGGAGGGGGAAAAACTGTTTTTT. It translates to CASSKNSEGEKLFF. Combining the CDR3 with reference TRBV5-4 and TRBJ1-4 gives the whole variable domain ETGVTQSPTHLIKTRGQQVTLRCSSQSGHNTVSWYQQALGQGPQFIFQYYREEENGRGNFPPRFSGLQFPNYSSELNVNALELDDSALYLCASSKNSEGEKLFFGSGTQLSVL.

This clonotype rates as large. V and J are TRBV19 and TRBJ2-7; D not resolved. The germline V and J ends were trimmed by 4 bases and 2 bases, with 12 bases remaining between them. CDR3 length: 14 amino acids. CDR1 and CDR2 (germline): LNHDA, SQIVND (reference sequence). The CDR3 loop is CASSTAMSTYEQYF. Written as DNA, the CDR3 is TGTGCCAGTAGTACCGCGATGTCGACCTACGAGCAGTACTTC. The complete variable domain, with remaining parts taken from reference TRBV19 and TRBJ2-7, reads DGGITQSPKYLFRKEGQNVTLSCEQNLNHDAMYWYRQDPGQGLRLIYYSQIVNDFQKGDIAEGYSVSREKKESFPLTVTSAQKNPTAFYLCASSTAMSTYEQYFGPGTRLTVT.

This clonotype was recorded a few times. The V gene is TRBV25-1, the J gene TRBJ1-6; D possibly corresponds to TRBD1 (5 bases). V was clipped by 3 bases and J by 9 bases, with 24 bases between them. Germline-derived CDR1 and CDR2 are MGHDK and SYGVNS. This CDR3 is 18 amino acids long. The CDR3 here is CASSDTVVGRRVRSPLHF. The CDR3 DNA is TGTGCCAGCAGTGACACGGTGGTGGGGCGGAGAGTGCGTTCACCCCTCCACTTT. The full variable domain, completed using reference TRBV25-1 and TRBJ1-6, is EADIYQTPRYLVIGTGKKITLECSQTMGHDKMYWYQQDPGMELHLIHYSYGVNSTEKGDLSSESTVSRIRTEHFPLTLESARPSHTSQYLCASSDTVVGRRVRSPLHFGNGTRLTVT.

Relative to its sample, this clonotype is medium-sized (0.01 to 0.1%). The chain employs TRBV19 and TRBJ2-7; 9 nucleotides match TRBD1. Germline V CDR1 and CDR2: LNHDA, SQIVND (reference sequence). There are 16 residues in the CDR3. Germline trimming cut 4 bases from V and 2 bases from J; bases unmatched to any gene: 9. CDR3 coding DNA: TGTGCCAGTAGTACACATCCGGGACAGGGAACCTACGAGCAGTACTTC. The encoded protein is CASSTHPGQGTYEQYF.

This chain connects TRBV20-1 to TRBJ2-7; 8 bases are a match to TRBD2. The CDR3 totals 12 residues. Germline CDR1 and CDR2: DFQATT and SNEGSKA (reference sequence). V was pared by 5 bases and J by 4 bases, with 4 bases of the junction left unmatched. The CDR3 sequence: CSAFSGTYEQYF. The CDR3 DNA is TGCAGTGCTTTTAGCGGGACTTACGAGCAGTACTTC.

This clonotype was observed a few times. This chain uses TRBV5-6 with TRBJ2-1; no firm D call. Trimming removed 1 base from V and 4 bases from J, with 12 bases in between. Germline CDR1 is SGHDT and CDR2 is YYEEEE. This CDR3 spans 15 amino acids. The CDR3: CASSLRVGLYNEQFF. CDR3 DNA sequence: TGTGCCAGCAGCTTGAGGGTCGGCCTTTACAATGAGCAGTTCTTC. Looking up the rest from reference TRBV5-6 and TRBJ2-1 gives the full variable domain: DAGVTQSPTHLIKTRGQQVTLRCSPKSGHDTVSWYQQALGQGPQFIFQYYEEEERQRGNFPDRFSGHQFPNYSSELNVNALLLGDSALYLCASSLRVGLYNEQFFGPGTRLTVL.

Judged by abundance, this clonotype is medium-sized. This chain joins TRBV28 and TRBJ1-1; TRBD1 agrees at 11 bases. The germline V gene has CDR1 MDHEN and CDR2 SYDVKM. J was trimmed by 11 bases and V by 6 bases; bases with no gene match: 5. The CDR3 has 12 amino acids. In nucleotides, the CDR3 is TGTGCCAGCAGGTGGACAGGGGGCGGTGCTTTCTTT. It encodes CASRWTGGGAFF. Full variable domain (outside the CDR3, taken from reference TRBV28 and TRBJ1-1): DVKVTQSSRYLVKRTGEKVFLECVQDMDHENMFWYRQDPGLGLRLIYFSYDVKMKEKGDIPEGYSVSREKKERFSLILESASTNQTSMYLCASRWTGGGAFFGQGTRLTVV.

This clonotype was counted many times. The chain has TRBV27 and TRBJ2-7, with 9 bases matching TRBD1. Germline loops: CDR1 MNHEY, CDR2 SMNVEV (reference sequence). The CDR3 sequence is 14 residues long. V shed 8 bases, J shed 0 bases, and the junction held 5 bases outside the gene matches. The CDR3 DNA reads TGTGCCAGCTCGTGGACAGGGGCCTCCTACGAGCAGTACTTC. It translates to CASSWTGASYEQYF.

Details on this clonotype: With a much larger clone just one base away, this may be a read error. The rearrangement joins TRBV6-5 to TRBJ1-2; no clear D. The V end was cut by 5 bases, the J end by 5 bases, with 6 bases between. Germline loops: CDR1 MNHEY, CDR2 SVGAGI. This CDR3 is 11 amino acids long. The DNA of the CDR3 is TGTGCCAGCAGTAACGGGTATGGCTACACCTTC. Amino acids: CASSNGYGYTF.

This chain connects TRBV20-1 to TRBJ1-2, with D tentatively TRBD1 (5 bases). Germline values: CDR1 DFQATT, CDR2 SNEGSKA (reference sequence). This CDR3 is built from 12 residues. DNA for the CDR3: TGCAGCCCGACCGTGGACACATATGGCTACACCTTC. Translation: CSPTVDTYGYTF.